The 15 T cell receptor beta chains reported below all come from one sample, sequenced in a study of early T cells in non-severe SARS-CoV-2 infection. TCRdb itself ran the 5' RACE reads through MiXCR, one entry per CDR3 protein. The sample includes some 81,000 distinct CDR3 sequences, around 8.7% of them seen just once. Material for sequencing was whole blood. The source of these receptors is an adult who was a healthcare worker with PCR-confirmed SARS-CoV-2 infection or an uninfected control (not recorded which).

This clonotype was found a few times. The chain recombines TRBV28 with TRBJ1-5; D is unresolved. The germline V and J ends were trimmed by 2 bases and 9 bases, with 8 bases remaining between them. CDR3 length: 12 residues. Germline values: CDR1 MDHEN, CDR2 SYDVKM. The CDR3 is CASSLITLPQHF. CDR3 sequence (DNA): TGTGCCAGCAGTTTAATAACGCTGCCCCAGCATTTT.

This clonotype was detected once. A much larger clone lies a single base off, so this may be a read error. This rearrangement joins TRBV20-1 to TRBJ2-7; weak D call: TRBD1 (5 bases). This CDR3 spans 12 amino acids. Germline V gene data show CDR1 as DFQATT and CDR2 as SNEGSKA (reference sequence). CDR3 region: CSASARVYELYF. The CDR3 DNA reads as TGCAGTGCTAGCGCCAGGGTTTACGAGCTGTACTTC.

This clonotype was counted at least ten times. This sequence joins TRBV7-8 and TRBJ2-1; 10 bases map to TRBD1. Germline values: CDR1 SGHVS, CDR2 FQNEAQ. The CDR3 has 17 residues. V was clipped by 5 bases and J by 3 bases; unmatched bases: 10. CDR3 region: CASSPPLRTGGYNEQFF. The CDR3 DNA reads as TGTGCCAGCAGCCCCCCTCTAAGGACAGGGGGCTACAATGAGCAGTTCTTC. Full variable domain (rest looked up from reference TRBV7-8 and TRBJ2-1): GAGVSQSPRYKVAKRGQDVALRCDPISGHVSLFWYQQALGQGPEFLTYFQNEAQLDKSGLPSDRFFAERPEGSVSTLKIQRTQQEDSAVYLCASSPPLRTGGYNEQFFGPGTRLTVL.

V gene TRBV7-2 combines with J gene TRBJ2-5, with D maybe TRBD2 (5 bases). The V end lost 1 base, the J end lost 5 bases, and 14 bases lay between the germline ends. Germline CDR1 and CDR2: SGHTA and FQGNSA. The CDR3 loop spans 15 amino acids. The CDR3 bases are TGTGCCAGCAGCTTAGTCTCCGGGATTGGGGAGACCCAGTACTTC. Translating gives CASSLVSGIGETQYF.

This chain uses TRBV20-1 with TRBJ2-3, with a possible D match to TRBD2 (6 bases). This CDR3 comprises 12 residues. The germline CDR1 and CDR2 sequences are DFQATT and SNEGSKA (reference sequence). V was clipped by 2 bases and J by 8 bases, with 11 bases between them. The CDR3, as DNA: TGCAGTGCTAGACTGTCAGCGGGTACGCAGTATTTT. Its translation is CSARLSAGTQYF.

This clonotype was seen many times. The chain employs TRBV4-1 and TRBJ1-1; 9 bases fit TRBD1. This CDR3 has 14 amino acids. The germline CDR1 and CDR2 sequences are MGHRA and YSYEKL. V trimming: 4 bases; J trimming: 8 bases; junction bases outside the gene matches: 8. The CDR3 region is CASSLSGQGREAFF. CDR3 DNA: TGCGCCAGCAGCCTCAGCGGACAGGGGCGGGAAGCTTTCTTT.

Points on this clonotype: This may be a read error: a much more frequent sequence differs by one nucleotide. The chain is built from TRBV3-1 and TRBJ2-1; D is possibly TRBD2 (6 bases). Trimming cost V 0 bases and J 6 bases, with 15 bases left between them. Germline V gene data show CDR1 as LGHDT and CDR2 as YNNKEL (reference sequence). The CDR3 extends over 16 amino acids. Written as DNA, the CDR3 is TGTGCCAGCAGCCAAGATAGACTAGTGGGACGCAATGAGCAGTTCTTC. As protein: CASSQDRLVGRNEQFF.

The chain has TRBV5-5 and TRBJ1-2; maybe TRBD1 (6 bases). CDR1 is SGHKS, CDR2 YYEKEE, per germline (reference sequence). The CDR3 spans 16 residues. Trimming shortened V by 0 bases and J by 4 bases, and 16 bases separated the two germline ends. The CDR3 sequence: CASSLAFGTKAYGYTF. The CDR3 DNA follows: TGTGCCAGCAGCTTGGCGTTTGGGACAAAGGCCTATGGCTACACCTTC.

This clonotype has ten or more counts. This rearrangement joins TRBV14 to TRBJ2-1; TRBD2 matches 14 bases. With 2 bases clipped from V and 3 bases from J, the junction kept 9 bases outside the gene matches. This CDR3 comprises 19 residues. Germline-derived CDR1 and CDR2 are SGHDN and FVKESK. In DNA form, the CDR3 reads TGTGCCAGCAGCCAATTACTGGGACTAGCGGGAGCTTTCTACAATGAGCAGTTCTTC. Translated: CASSQLLGLAGAFYNEQFF.

This CDR3 reads CASSQTRRGAEQYF. CDR3 sequence (DNA): TGTGCCAGCAGCCAGACTAGAAGGGGGGCCGAGCAGTACTTC. This sequence joins TRBV14 and TRBJ2-7; TRBD1 or TRBD2 may be the D gene (6 bases each). Germline lookup yields CDR1 SGHDN and CDR2 FVKESK. There are 14 residues in the CDR3. V was shortened by 3 bases and J by 6 bases, with 15 bases between the two germline ends. The full variable domain, in which reference TRBV14 and TRBJ2-7 provide the parts outside the CDR3, is EAGVTQFPSHSVIEKGQTVTLRCDPISGHDNLYWYRRVMGKEIKFLLHFVKESKQDESGMPNNRFLAERTGGTYSTLKVQPAELEDSGVYFCASSQTRRGAEQYFGPGTRLTVT.

This clonotype was recorded many times. The J gene is TRBJ2-3, the V gene TRBV12-3 or TRBV12-4; possibly TRBD1 for D (8 bases). V was shortened by 6 bases and J by 2 bases, with 18 bases between the two germline ends. CDR3 length: 16 residues. The CDR3: CASRQGGQGHTDTQYF. The CDR3 bases are TGTGCCAGCAGACAGGGGGGGCAGGGGCACACAGATACGCAGTATTTT.

This clonotype was counted ten times or more. The chain recombines TRBV6-5 with TRBJ2-1; 9 bases agree with TRBD2. Germline CDR1 reads MNHEY; CDR2 reads SVGAGI. This CDR3 is 16 amino acids long. Trimming cost V 6 bases and J 8 bases; bases outside gene matches: 14. The CDR3 spells CASSPRLADGGDEQFF. CDR3 nucleotides: TGTGCCAGCAGCCCCAGACTAGCGGACGGGGGGGATGAGCAGTTCTTC.

This clonotype was detected a few times. This chain uses TRBV6-6 with TRBJ2-5, with unresolved D. The germline gives CDR1 MNHNY, CDR2 SVGAGI (reference sequence). Trimming removed 6 bases at V and 3 bases at J, with 11 bases between. This CDR3 is 13 amino acids long. The CDR3 sequence is CASSPFLEETQYF. CDR3 coding DNA: TGTGCCAGCAGCCCGTTCCTAGAAGAGACCCAGTACTTC.

This clonotype was seen ten or more times. This chain connects TRBV20-1 to TRBJ2-5; 15 bases line up with TRBD2. CDR3 length: 18 residues. Trimming at V came to 2 bases and at J to 2 bases, leaving 9 bases not matched to a gene. The germline gives CDR1 DFQATT, CDR2 SNEGSKA (reference sequence). The CDR3 nucleotides are TGCAGTGCTAGAATGCCGGGACTAGCGGGAGGACCTCAAGAGACCCAGTACTTC. It encodes CSARMPGLAGGPQETQYF.

This clonotype has a handful of counts. V and J are TRBV28 and TRBJ1-2; possibly TRBD1 for D (5 bases). Germline loops: CDR1 MDHEN, CDR2 SYDVKM. The CDR3 runs to 12 residues. Trimming removed 8 bases at V and 2 bases at J, with 9 bases between. The CDR3 loop is CASGGRNYGYTF. Written as DNA, the CDR3 is TGTGCCAGCGGGGGGAGAAACTATGGCTACACCTTC.